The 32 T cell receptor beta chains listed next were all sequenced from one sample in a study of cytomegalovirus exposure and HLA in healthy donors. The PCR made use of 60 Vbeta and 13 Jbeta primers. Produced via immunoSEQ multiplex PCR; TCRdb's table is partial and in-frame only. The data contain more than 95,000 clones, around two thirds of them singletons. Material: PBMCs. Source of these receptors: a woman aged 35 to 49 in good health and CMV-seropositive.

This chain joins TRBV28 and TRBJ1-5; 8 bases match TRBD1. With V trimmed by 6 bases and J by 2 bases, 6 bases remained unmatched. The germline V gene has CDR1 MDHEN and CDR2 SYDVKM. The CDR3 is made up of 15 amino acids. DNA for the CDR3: TGTGCCAGCAGCCTCTCGACAGGGGGCAATCAGCCCCAGCATTTT. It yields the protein CASSLSTGGNQPQHF.

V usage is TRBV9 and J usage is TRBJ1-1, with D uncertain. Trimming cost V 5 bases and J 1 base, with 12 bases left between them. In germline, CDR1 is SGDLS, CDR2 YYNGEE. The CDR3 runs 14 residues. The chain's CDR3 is CASSTRVGNTEAFF. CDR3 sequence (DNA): TGTGCCAGCAGTACTCGGGTGGGGAACACTGAAGCTTTCTTT.

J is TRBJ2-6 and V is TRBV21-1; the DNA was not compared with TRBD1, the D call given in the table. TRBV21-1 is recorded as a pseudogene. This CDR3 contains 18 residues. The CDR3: CASSRMGQTLSGANVLTF. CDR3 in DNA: TGTGCCAGCTCTAGAATGGGACAGACCCTCTCTGGGGCCAACGTCCTGACTTTC.

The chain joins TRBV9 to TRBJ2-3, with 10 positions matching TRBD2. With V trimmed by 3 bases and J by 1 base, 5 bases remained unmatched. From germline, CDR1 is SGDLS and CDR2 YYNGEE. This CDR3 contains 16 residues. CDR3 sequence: CASSEQTSGGTDTQYF. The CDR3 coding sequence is TGTGCCAGCAGCGAGCAAACTAGCGGGGGCACAGATACGCAGTATTTT.

The CDR3 sequence is CASGADGPGTQYF. The CDR3 DNA reads as TGTGCCAGCGGCGCGGATGGCCCGGGTACGCAGTATTTT. The chain combines TRBV5-6 with TRBJ2-3; D uncertain. The CDR3 contains 13 residues. CDR1 SGHDT and CDR2 YYEEEE come from the germline V gene. The V gene lost 7 bases and the J gene lost 8 bases, with 17 bases spanning the gap.

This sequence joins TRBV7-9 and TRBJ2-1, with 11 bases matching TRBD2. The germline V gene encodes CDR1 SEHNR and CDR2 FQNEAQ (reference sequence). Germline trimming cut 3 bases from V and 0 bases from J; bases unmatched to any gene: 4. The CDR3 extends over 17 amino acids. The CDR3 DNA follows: TGTGCCAGCAGCTTTTCCGGGACTAGCGGCTCCTACAATGAGCAGTTCTTC. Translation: CASSFSGTSGSYNEQFF.

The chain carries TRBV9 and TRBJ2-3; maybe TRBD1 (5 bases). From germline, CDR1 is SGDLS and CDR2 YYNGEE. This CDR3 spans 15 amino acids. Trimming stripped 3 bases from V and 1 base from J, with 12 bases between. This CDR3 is CASSARQGGTDTQYF. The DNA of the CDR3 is TGTGCCAGCAGCGCTCGCCAGGGTGGCACAGATACGCAGTATTTT.

CDR3: CASSLTGGGNTEAFF. The CDR3 region has the DNA TGCGCCAGCAGCCTGACAGGGGGAGGGAACACTGAAGCTTTCTTT. The chain has TRBV5-1 and TRBJ1-1, with TRBD1 matching 9 bases. Trimming at V came to 4 bases and at J to 1 base, leaving 5 bases not matched to a gene. The CDR3 is made up of 15 amino acids. CDR1 is SGHRS and CDR2 is YFSETQ in the germline V gene.

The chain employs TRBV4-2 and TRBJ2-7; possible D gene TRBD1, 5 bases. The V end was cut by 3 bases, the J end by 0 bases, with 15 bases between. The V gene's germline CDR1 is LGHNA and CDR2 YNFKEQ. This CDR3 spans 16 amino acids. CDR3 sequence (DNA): TGTGCCAGCAGCCAGTCTAGGGGCTCAAGCTCCTACGAGCAGTACTTC. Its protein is CASSQSRGSSSYEQYF.

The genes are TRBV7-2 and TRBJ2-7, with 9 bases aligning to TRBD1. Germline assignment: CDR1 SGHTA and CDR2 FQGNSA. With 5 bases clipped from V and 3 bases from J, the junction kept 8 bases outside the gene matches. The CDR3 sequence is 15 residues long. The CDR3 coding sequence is TGTGCCAGCAGCGCCACAGGGGGCTTAAGCTACGAGCAGTACTTC. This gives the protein CASSATGGLSYEQYF.

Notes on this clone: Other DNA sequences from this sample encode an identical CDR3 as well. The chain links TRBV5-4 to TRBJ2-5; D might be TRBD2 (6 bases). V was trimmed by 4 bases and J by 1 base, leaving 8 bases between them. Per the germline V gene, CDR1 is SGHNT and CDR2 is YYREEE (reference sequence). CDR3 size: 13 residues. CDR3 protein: CASSPGGQETQYF. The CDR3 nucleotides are TGTGCCAGCAGCCCCGGGGGCCAAGAGACCCAGTACTTC.

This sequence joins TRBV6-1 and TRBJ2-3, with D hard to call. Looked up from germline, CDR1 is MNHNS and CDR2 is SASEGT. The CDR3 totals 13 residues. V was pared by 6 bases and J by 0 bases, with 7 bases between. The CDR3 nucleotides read TGTGCCAGCAGCCTGTATAGCACAGATACGCAGTATTTT. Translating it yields CASSLYSTDTQYF.

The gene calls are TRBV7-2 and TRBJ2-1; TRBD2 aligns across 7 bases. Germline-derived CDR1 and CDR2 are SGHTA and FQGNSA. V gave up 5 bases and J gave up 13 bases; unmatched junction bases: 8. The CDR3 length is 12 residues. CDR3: CASSPTLAGQFF. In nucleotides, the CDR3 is TGTGCCAGCAGCCCGACCTTAGCGGGTCAGTTCTTC.

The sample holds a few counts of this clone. Written as DNA, the CDR3 is TGTGCCAGCAGCTTAGGGATTGGGCGGGGAGAAGAGACCCAGTACTTC. This encodes CASSLGIGRGEETQYF. The genes are TRBV11-2 and TRBJ2-5; D is perhaps TRBD2 (6 bases). The CDR3 is 16 amino acids. Germline lookup yields CDR1 SGHAT and CDR2 FQNNGV. Trimming shortened V by 1 base and J by 3 bases, and 15 bases separated the two germline ends.

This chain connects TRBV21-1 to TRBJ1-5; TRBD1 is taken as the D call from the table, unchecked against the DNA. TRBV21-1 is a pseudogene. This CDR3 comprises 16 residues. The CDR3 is CASSTPGTGRNQPQHF. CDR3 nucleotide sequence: TGTGCCAGCAGCACTCCCGGGACAGGCAGAAATCAGCCCCAGCATTTT.

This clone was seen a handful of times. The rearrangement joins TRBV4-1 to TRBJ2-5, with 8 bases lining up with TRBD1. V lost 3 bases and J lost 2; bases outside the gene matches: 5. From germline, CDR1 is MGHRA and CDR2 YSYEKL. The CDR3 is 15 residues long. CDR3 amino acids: CASSQRQGAQETQYF. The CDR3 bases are TGCGCCAGCAGCCAGCGCCAGGGGGCTCAAGAGACCCAGTACTTC.

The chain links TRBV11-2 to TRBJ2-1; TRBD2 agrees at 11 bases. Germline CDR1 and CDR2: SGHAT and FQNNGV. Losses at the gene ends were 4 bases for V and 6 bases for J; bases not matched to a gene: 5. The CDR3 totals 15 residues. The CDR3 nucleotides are TGTGCCAGCAGCTCGGGACTAGCGGTTCCCAATGAGCAGTTCTTC. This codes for CASSSGLAVPNEQFF. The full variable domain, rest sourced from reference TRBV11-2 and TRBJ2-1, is EAGVAQSPRYKIIEKRQSVAFWCNPISGHATLYWYQQILGQGPKLLIQFQNNGVVDDSQLPKDRFSAERLKGVDSTLKIQPAKLEDSAVYLCASSSGLAVPNEQFFGPGTRLTVL.

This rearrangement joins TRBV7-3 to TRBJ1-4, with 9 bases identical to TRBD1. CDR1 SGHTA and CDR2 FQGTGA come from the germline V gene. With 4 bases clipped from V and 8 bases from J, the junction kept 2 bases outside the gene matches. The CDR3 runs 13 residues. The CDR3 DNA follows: TGTGCCAGCAGCTACGGACAGGGGGAAAAACTGTTTTTT. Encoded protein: CASSYGQGEKLFF.

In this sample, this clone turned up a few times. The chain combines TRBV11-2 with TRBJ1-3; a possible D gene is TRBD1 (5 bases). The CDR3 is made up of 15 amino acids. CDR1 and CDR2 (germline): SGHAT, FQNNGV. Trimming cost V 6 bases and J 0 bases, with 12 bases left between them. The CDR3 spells CASSRQYNSGNTIYF. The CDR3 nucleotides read TGTGCCAGCAGTCGACAGTATAACTCTGGAAACACCATATATTTT. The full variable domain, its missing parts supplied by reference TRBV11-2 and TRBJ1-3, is EAGVAQSPRYKIIEKRQSVAFWCNPISGHATLYWYQQILGQGPKLLIQFQNNGVVDDSQLPKDRFSAERLKGVDSTLKIQPAKLEDSAVYLCASSRQYNSGNTIYFGEGSWLTVV.

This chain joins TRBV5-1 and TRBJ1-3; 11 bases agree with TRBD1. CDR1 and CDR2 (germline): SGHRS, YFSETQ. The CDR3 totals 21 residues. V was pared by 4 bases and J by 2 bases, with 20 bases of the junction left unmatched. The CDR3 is CASSATAKDRGRLRTGNTIYF. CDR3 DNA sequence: TGCGCCAGCAGCGCGACCGCCAAGGACAGGGGGCGACTAAGGACTGGAAACACCATATATTTT.

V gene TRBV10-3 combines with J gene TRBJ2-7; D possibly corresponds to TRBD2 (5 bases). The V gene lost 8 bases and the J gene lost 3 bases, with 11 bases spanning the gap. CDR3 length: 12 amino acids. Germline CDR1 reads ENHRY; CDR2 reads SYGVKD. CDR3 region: CAIGSLGYEQYF. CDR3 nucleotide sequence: TGTGCCATCGGGAGTCTAGGCTACGAGCAGTACTTC.

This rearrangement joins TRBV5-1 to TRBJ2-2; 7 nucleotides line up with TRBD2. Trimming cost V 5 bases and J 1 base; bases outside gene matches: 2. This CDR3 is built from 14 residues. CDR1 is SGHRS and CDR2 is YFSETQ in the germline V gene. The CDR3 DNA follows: TGCGCCAGCAGAGGCGGGAGGAACACCGGGGAGCTGTTTTTT. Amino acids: CASRGGRNTGELFF.

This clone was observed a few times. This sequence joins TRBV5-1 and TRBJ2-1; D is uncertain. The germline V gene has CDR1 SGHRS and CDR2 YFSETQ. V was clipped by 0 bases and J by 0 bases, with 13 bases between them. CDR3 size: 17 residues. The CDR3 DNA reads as TGCGCCAGCAGCTTGGTTGCCGGGTTGAGCTCCTACAATGAGCAGTTCTTC. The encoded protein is CASSLVAGLSSYNEQFF.

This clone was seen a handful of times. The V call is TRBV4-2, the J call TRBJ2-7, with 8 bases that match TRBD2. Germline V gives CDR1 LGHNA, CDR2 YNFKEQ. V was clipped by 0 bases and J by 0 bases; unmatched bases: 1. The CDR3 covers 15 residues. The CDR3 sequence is CASSQESGSSYEQYF. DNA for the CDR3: TGTGCCAGCAGCCAAGAGAGCGGGAGCTCCTACGAGCAGTACTTC.

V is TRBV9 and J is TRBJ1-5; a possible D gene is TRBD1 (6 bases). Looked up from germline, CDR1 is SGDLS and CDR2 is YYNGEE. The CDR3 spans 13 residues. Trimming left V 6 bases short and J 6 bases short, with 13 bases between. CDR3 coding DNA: TGTGCCAGCAAGGGCAGGGGCAGTCAGCCCCAGCATTTT. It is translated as CASKGRGSQPQHF.

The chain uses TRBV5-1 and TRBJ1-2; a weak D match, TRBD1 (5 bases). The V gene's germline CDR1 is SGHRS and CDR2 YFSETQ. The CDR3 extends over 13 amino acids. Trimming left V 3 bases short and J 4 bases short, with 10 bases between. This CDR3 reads CASSSDRIYGYTF. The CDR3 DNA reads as TGCGCCAGCAGCTCCGACAGAATCTATGGCTACACCTTC.

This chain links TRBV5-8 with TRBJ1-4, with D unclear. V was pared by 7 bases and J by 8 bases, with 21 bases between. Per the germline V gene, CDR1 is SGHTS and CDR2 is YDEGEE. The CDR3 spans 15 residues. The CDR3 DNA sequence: TGTGCCAGCGGAAAAAAGGATACTGACGGGGAAAAACTGTTTTTT. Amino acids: CASGKKDTDGEKLFF.

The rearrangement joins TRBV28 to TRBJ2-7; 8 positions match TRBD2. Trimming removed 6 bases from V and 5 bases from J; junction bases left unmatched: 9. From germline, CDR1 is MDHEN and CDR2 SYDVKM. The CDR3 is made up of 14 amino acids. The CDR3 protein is CASRGTGGPDEQYF. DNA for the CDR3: TGTGCCAGCAGAGGCACGGGAGGGCCCGACGAGCAGTACTTC.

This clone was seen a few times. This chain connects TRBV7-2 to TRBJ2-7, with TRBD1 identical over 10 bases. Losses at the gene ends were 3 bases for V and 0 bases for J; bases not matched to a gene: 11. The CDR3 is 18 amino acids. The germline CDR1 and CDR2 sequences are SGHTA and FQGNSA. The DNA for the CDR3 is TGTGCCAGCAGCTTCCCGGGACAGGGGTCTTACGCCTCCTACGAGCAGTACTTC. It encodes CASSFPGQGSYASYEQYF.

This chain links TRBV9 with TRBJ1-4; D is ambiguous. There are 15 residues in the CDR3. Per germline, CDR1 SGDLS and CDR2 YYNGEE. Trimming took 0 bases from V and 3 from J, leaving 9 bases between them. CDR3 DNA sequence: TGTGCCAGCAGCGTAGGGCCGGGAGCTAATGAAAAACTGTTTTTT. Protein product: CASSVGPGANEKLFF.

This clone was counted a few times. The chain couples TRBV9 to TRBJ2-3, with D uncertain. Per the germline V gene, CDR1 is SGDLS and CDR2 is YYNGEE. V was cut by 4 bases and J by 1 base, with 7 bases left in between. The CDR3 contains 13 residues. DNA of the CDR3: TGTGCCAGCAGCCCGTGGCGCACAGATACGCAGTATTTT. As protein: CASSPWRTDTQYF.

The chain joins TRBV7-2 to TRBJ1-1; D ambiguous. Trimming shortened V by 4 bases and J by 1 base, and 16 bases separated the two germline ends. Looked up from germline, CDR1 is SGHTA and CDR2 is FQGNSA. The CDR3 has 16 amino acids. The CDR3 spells CASSSPTRHANTEAFF. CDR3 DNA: TGTGCCAGCAGCTCACCAACGCGACACGCGAACACTGAAGCTTTCTTT.